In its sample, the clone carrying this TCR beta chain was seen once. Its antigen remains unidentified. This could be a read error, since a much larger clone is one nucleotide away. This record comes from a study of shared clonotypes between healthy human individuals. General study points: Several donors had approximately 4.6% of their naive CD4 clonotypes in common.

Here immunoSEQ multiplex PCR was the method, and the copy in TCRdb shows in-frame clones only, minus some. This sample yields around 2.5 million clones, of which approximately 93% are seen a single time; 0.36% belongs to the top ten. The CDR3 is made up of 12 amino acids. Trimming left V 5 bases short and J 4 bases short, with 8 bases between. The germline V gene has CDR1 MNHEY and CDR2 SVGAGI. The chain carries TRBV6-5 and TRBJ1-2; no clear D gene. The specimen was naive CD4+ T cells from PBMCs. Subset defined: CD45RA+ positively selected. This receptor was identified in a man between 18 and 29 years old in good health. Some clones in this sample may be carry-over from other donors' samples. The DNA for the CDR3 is TGTGCCAGCAGTGAAGGAACCTATGGCTACACCTTC. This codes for CASSEGTYGYTF.